This T cell receptor (beta chain) was documented in a study of Ad26.COV2.S vaccination and SARS-CoV-2 variants. For the study at large: Donor was in the COV1001 Ad26.COV2.S trial arm. Study-level points and caveats: Vaccinees showed greater spike-specific TCR breadth than placebo recipients. Vaccinees and placebo recipients showed similar non-spike TCR breadth. CD8+ and CD4+ T cells specific for spike reportedly responded with substantial breadth after vaccination.

The CDR3 has 13 amino acids. The V and J ends lost 2 bases and 4 bases, in that order; junction bases with no gene match: 3. Germline CDR1 is SQVTM and CDR2 is ANQGSEA. Treatment described: approximately 18 received Ad26.COV2.S at low or high dose, single or two shots; about 5 received placebo; per-sample allocation not given. The samples date from day 63 after the first vaccine or placebo injection. Generated by immunoSEQ multiplex PCR, the TCRdb table keeps only in-frame clones and is missing some. The repertoire holds around 300,000 clones, with approximately 90% as singletons. Concerning this clone itself: Its target is unknown.

The TCR comes from a person between 18 and 59 years old who received the Ad26.COV2.S COVID-19 vaccine or a placebo. This chain connects TRBV29-1 to TRBJ1-2; 8 positions agree with TRBD1. This specimen was peripheral blood, taken in a trial of Ad26.COV2.S vaccine versus placebo. The CDR3 DNA reads as TGCAGCGTTGAATCAGGGGGCTTCTATGGCTACACCTTC. Its protein product is CSVESGGFYGYTF.